These T cell receptor beta chains were read from a single sample in a study of breast tumors, draining lymph nodes, adjacent tissues. TCRdb re-called the multiplex PCR reads with MiXCR, one entry per CDR3 protein. The table has over 200,000 distinct CDR3 sequences, 32% seen once. Sequencing was carried out using axillary lymph node tissue. These receptors originate from a female donor with breast cancer. Some clones in this sample may be carry-over from other donors' samples. The CDR3 runs from the conserved cysteine through the conserved F or W. D genes are given only for firm matches. Only part of the rows carry a size: once, few, many, or a class if the clone is expanded.

d_gene,abundance,j_gene,v_gene,CDR3nt,CDR3aa
.,many,TRBJ1-3,TRBV12-3/TRBV12-4,TGTGCCAGCCTAAGACAGTTCTCTGGAAACACCATATATTTT,CASLRQFSGNTIYF
.,.,TRBJ2-5,TRBV20-1,TGCAGTGCTGGGGGAAACAATGAGCAGATCCAAGAGACCCAGTACTTC,CSAGGNNEQIQETQYF
.,many,TRBJ2-3,TRBV6-1,TGTGCCAGCAGTGGCGACTGGCGTCGTGCCTACACAGATACGCAGTATTTT,CASSGDWRRAYTDTQYF
.,many,TRBJ1-5,TRBV25-1,TGTGCCTTACGGGGGAGAGATCAGCCCCAGCATTTT,CALRGRDQPQHF
.,many,TRBJ2-7,TRBV9,TGTGCCAGCAGCGCGGACTCCGGGCTCCGCTACGGGCAGTACTTC,CASSADSGLRYGQYF
TRBD1,many,TRBJ1-2,TRBV2,TGTGCCAGCAGTCTCCAAAGGGACAGGCCGGTCTATGGCTACACCTTC,CASSLQRDRPVYGYTF
TRBD1,many,TRBJ1-6,TRBV19,TGTGCCAGTACCCCCGGACAGGGCTATAATTCACCCCTCCACTTT,CASTPGQGYNSPLHF
.,many,TRBJ2-5,TRBV24-1,TGTGCCACCAGTGAAGCGCCTAATAGACAGATCCAAGAGACCCAGTACTTC,CATSEAPNRQIQETQYF
.,.,TRBJ1-6,TRBV10-2,TGCGCCAGCAGAGAAACGGGGAGGTATTCACCCCTCCACTTT,CASRETGRYSPLHF
.,.,TRBJ1-2,TRBV20-1,TGCAGTGCTAGTAGTGGGAGGGGCGGTTACGGCTACACCTTC,CSASSGRGGYGYTF
TRBD1,.,TRBJ1-5,TRBV4-3,TGCGCCAGCAGCCAAGATAACAGGGGGTGGAAGACCCAGCATTTT,CASSQDNRGWKTQHF
.,few,TRBJ2-3,TRBV5-5,TGTGCCAGCAGCTTTGGAGGCCCGGGACCCACAGATACGCAGTATTTT,CASSFGGPGPTDTQYF
.,many,TRBJ2-1,TRBV6-1,TGTGCCACCGAGGGAACTGGGGGCAATGAGCAGTTCTTC,CATEGTGGNEQFF
TRBD1,.,TRBJ2-1,TRBV28,TGTGCCAGCAGTTGGACAGGGAGGATAGGAAATGAGCAGTTCTTC,CASSWTGRIGNEQFF
.,many,TRBJ1-5,TRBV10-3,TGTGCCATCAGCACAGGATTAAATCAGCCCCAGCATTTT,CAISTGLNQPQHF
.,many,TRBJ2-3,TRBV9,TGTGCCAGCAGCATAGGGACTTCCACAGATACGCAGTATTTT,CASSIGTSTDTQYF
TRBD2,.,TRBJ2-1,TRBV19,TGTGCCAGTTCACTAGCGGGCTCCAACTACAATGAGCAGTTCTTC,CASSLAGSNYNEQFF
TRBD1,many,TRBJ1-1,TRBV29-1,TGCAGCGTAGCCCACAGGGGAGAAGCTTTCTTT,CSVAHRGEAFF
TRBD1,few,TRBJ2-5,TRBV27,TGTGCCAGCACCCCCCGGACAGGGGCCACGTACCAAGAGACCCAGTACTTC,CASTPRTGATYQETQYF
.,many,TRBJ2-5,TRBV5-1,TGCGCCAGCAGCATGAGGACTTCTTCGGGGACCCAGTACTTC,CASSMRTSSGTQYF
TRBD1,.,TRBJ1-4,TRBV11-3,TGTGCCAGCAGCTTAGGGACAGGGACTAATGAAAAACTGTTTTTT,CASSLGTGTNEKLFF
.,few,TRBJ2-5,TRBV4-2,TGTGCCAGCAGCCCGGGGACCCAGTACTTC,CASSPGTQYF
TRBD2,few,TRBJ2-5,TRBV5-1,TGCGCCAGCAGCTTGGAGACTAGCGGGATGGGACGGGAGGCCCAGTACTTC,CASSLETSGMGREAQYF
.,.,TRBJ2-1,TRBV5-4,TGTGCCAGCAACAAGGGCTTTAGCGGCTCCAATGAGCAGTCCTTC,CASNKGFSGSNEQSF
.,.,TRBJ2-2,TRBV19,TGTGCCAGTAGTATGAGCGCACCAGACACCGGGGAGCTGTTTTTT,CASSMSAPDTGELFF
.,many,TRBJ1-2,TRBV20-1,TGCAGTGCCCCGACAGGTTCCTTTGGCTACACCTTC,CSAPTGSFGYTF
.,many,TRBJ1-6,TRBV11-3,TGTGCCAGCAGCTTGAGGGGCCCGAATTCACCCCTCCACTTT,CASSLRGPNSPLHF
.,many,TRBJ2-2,TRBV30,TGTGCCTGGGAGATTATCACCGGGGAGCTGTTTTTT,CAWEIITGELFF
TRBD1,many,TRBJ1-5,TRBV2,TGTGCCAGCAGTGAATCACAGGGGTACCAGCCCCAGCATTTT,CASSESQGYQPQHF
.,many,TRBJ1-2,TRBV5-1,TGCGCCAGCAGCTTGGCACCCTCTGGACACGGGGGTGGCTACACCTTC,CASSLAPSGHGGGYTF
TRBD2,.,TRBJ2-5,TRBV9,TGTGCCAGCAGCGTAGGGCACTTGGGGGGGGAGACCCAGTACTTC,CASSVGHLGGETQYF
.,many,TRBJ1-5,TRBV6-1,TGTGCCAGCAGTGGGAAAGAAGGCCAAGGTGCGAGCAATCAGCCCCAGCATTTT,CASSGKEGQGASNQPQHF
.,.,TRBJ2-7,TRBV29-1,TGTGCCAGCAGCCAGCTCGGGACTGACTCCTACGAGCAGTACTTC,CASSQLGTDSYEQYF
.,.,TRBJ1-4,TRBV19,TGTGCCAGTAGTCGAGTGGAGGGGGAAAAACTGTTTTTT,CASSRVEGEKLFF
.,.,TRBJ1-5,TRBV28,TGTGCCAGCAACGGGAGGAGCCTGGGCACAGATACGCAGCATTTT,CASNGRSLGTDTQHF
TRBD1,many,TRBJ1-2,TRBV3-1,TGTGCCAGCAGCCGAGGGACAGGGCCGAACTATGGCTACACCTTC,CASSRGTGPNYGYTF